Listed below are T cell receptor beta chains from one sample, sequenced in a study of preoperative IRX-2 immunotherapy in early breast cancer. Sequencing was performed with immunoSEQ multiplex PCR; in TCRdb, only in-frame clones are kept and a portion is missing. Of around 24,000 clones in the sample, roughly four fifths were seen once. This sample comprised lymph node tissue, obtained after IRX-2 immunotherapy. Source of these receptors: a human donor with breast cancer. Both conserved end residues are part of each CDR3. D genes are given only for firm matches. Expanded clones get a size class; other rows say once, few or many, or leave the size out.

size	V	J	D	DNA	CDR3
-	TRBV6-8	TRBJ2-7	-	TGTGCCAGCGCATTCCGGGACAAACTCGACGAGCAGTACTTC	CASAFRDKLDEQYF
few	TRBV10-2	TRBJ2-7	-	TGCGCCAGCAGTGAGTCGAATAGGATTGGTGAGGGCGGGTACTACGAGCAGTACTTC	CASSESNRIGEGGYYEQYF
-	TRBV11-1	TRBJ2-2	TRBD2	TGTGCCAGCAGCTTGGAAATAGCGGGAGAAACCGGGGAGCTGTTTTTT	CASSLEIAGETGELFF
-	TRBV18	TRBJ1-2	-	TGTGCCAGCTCACCACCAGGATCCTATGGCTACACCTTC	CASSPPGSYGYTF
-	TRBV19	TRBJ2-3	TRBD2	TGTGCCAGTAGTACCAGCATGGGGAGGGCAGATACGCAGTATTTT	CASSTSMGRADTQYF
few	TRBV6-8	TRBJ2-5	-	TGTGCCAGCAGACCTTCGGGGGAGACCCAGTACTTC	CASRPSGETQYF
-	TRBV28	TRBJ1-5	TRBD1	TGTGCCAGCAGCCTCCGCACAGGGGATAGCAATCAGCCCCAGCATTTT	CASSLRTGDSNQPQHF
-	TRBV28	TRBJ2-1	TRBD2	TGTGCCAGCAGCATCATCCAGGTGACTAGCGGGAGTGGTGAGCAGTTCTTC	CASSIIQVTSGSGEQFF
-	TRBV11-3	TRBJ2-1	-	TGTGCTAGCAGCCCCTTGGGGGAGGACTACAATGAGCAGTTCTTC	CASSPLGEDYNEQFF
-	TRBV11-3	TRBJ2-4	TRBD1	TGTGCCAGCAGCCAAACCGGGACAGTACAGGACATTCAGTACTTC	CASSQTGTVQDIQYF
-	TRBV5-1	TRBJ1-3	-	TGCGCCAGCAGCTCCGCCGGGAGGGGCCGAGGAAACACCATATATTTT	CASSSAGRGRGNTIYF
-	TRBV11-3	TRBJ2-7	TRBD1	TGTGCCAGCAGCTTAGTGGGGACAGGGGCCTACGAGCAGTACTTC	CASSLVGTGAYEQYF
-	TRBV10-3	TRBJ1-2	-	TGTGCCATCAGTGAGTCGACAGAAAACTATGGCTACACCTTC	CAISESTENYGYTF
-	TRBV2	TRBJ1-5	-	TGTGCCAGCAGGGGGGTAAACAATCAGCCCCAGCATTTT	CASRGVNNQPQHF
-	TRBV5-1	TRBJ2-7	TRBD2	TGCGCCAGCAGCTTGGGAGCGGGGGGAAGGACCTACGAGCAGTACTTC	CASSLGAGGRTYEQYF
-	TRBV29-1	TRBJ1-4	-	TGCAGCGTTGAGGGGGGGCGAAATGAAAAACTGTTTTTT	CSVEGGRNEKLFF
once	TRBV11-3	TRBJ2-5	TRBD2	TGTGCCAGCAGCTTAGGGGGCGCGGGAGTAGAGACCCAGTACTTC	CASSLGGAGVETQYF
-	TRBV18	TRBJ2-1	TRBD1	TGTGCCAGCTCGCCTCCGGACAGGGCGGGGAATGAGCAGTTCTTC	CASSPPDRAGNEQFF
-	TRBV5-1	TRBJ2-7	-	TGCGCCAGCAGCTTGGAGCCCCTCGGGGGCGAGCAGTACTTC	CASSLEPLGGEQYF
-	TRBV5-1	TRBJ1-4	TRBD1	TGCGCCAGCAAGAGGACAGGGAAGAATGAAAAACTGTTTTTT	CASKRTGKNEKLFF
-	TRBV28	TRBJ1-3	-	TGTGCCAGCAGTTCCAGTATGGACACCATATATTTT	CASSSSMDTIYF
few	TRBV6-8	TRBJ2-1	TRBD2	TGTGCCAGCGGGGAGGGGCTGGGTGAGCAGTTCTTC	CASGEGLGEQFF
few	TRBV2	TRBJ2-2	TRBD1	TGTGCCAGCAGTGGGACAGGGGCCAACACCGGGGAGCTGTTTTTT	CASSGTGANTGELFF
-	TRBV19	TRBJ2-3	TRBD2	TGTGCCAGTAGTATATACGGGAGGGCAGCAGATACGCAGTATTTT	CASSIYGRAADTQYF
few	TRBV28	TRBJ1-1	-	TGTGCCAGCAGTTTAATCGCGTGGGCTATGAACACTGAAGCTTTCTTT	CASSLIAWAMNTEAFF
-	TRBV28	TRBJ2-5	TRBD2	TGTGCCAGCAGTTCACTAGCGGGAGGGAAAGAGACCCAGTACTTC	CASSSLAGGKETQYF
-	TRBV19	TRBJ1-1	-	TGTGCCAGTAGTATATGGGATAGGGGGACTGAAGCTTTCTTT	CASSIWDRGTEAFF
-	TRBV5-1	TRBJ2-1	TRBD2	TGCGCCAGCAGCTCGGCGGGGGTTAGCTCCTACAATGAGCAGTTCTTC	CASSSAGVSSYNEQFF